The clone carrying this T cell receptor (beta chain) was seen many times. Antigen: not known. The CDR3 runs to 15 residues. Germline assignment: CDR1 MDHEN and CDR2 SYDVKM. The V gene end was trimmed by 7 bases and the J gene end by 8 bases; junction bases not matched to a gene: 8. One entry per CDR3 protein, called by TCRdb with MiXCR from the reads. The data hold 500,000 to 600,000 distinct CDR3 sequences, with approximately 15% observed a single time. This sample was included in a study of T cell repertoires in cytomegalovirus infection. The overall study: Both CMV infection and a matching HLA type were indicated by public TCR beta signatures. Findings and caveats of the study: HLA-C-restricted, CMV-specific TCR beta clonotypes were dominant ex vivo. Frequencies of public TCR beta families were cumulated, and this identified carriers of CMV plus the relevant HLA.

This receptor was identified in a human donor in good health (CMV status not recorded). Some clones in this sample may be carry-over from other donors' samples. V and J are TRBV28 and TRBJ2-1; 13 bases are shared with TRBD2. Sequenced sample: CD8+ T cells from PBMCs. CDR3 sequence reads: CASTLGTSGTDEQFF. The CDR3 DNA follows: TGTGCCAGCACCCTAGGGACTAGCGGGACGGATGAGCAGTTCTTC.